This TCR beta chain was identified during a study of T cell changes during pregnancy in multiple sclerosis. Per germline, CDR1 MNHEY and CDR2 SMNVEV (reference sequence). The length of the CDR3 is 15 residues. V trimming: 5 bases; J trimming: 0 bases; junction bases outside the gene matches: 4. This table comes from immunoSEQ multiplex PCR, and its TCRdb copy is limited to in-frame clones, with some not included. Found here are 90,000 to 100,000 clones, approximately 92% of them singletons; the top ten hold less than 2%. The specimen comprised peripheral blood, sampled in the first trimester of pregnancy. The clonotype comes from a female donor with multiple sclerosis, enrolled in a pregnancy study. The V and J genes are TRBV27 and TRBJ1-1; TRBD1 matches 9 bases. CDR3 loop: CASSLGTGMNTEAFF. In DNA form, the CDR3 reads TGTGCCAGCAGTCTCGGGACAGGGATGAACACTGAAGCTTTCTTT.